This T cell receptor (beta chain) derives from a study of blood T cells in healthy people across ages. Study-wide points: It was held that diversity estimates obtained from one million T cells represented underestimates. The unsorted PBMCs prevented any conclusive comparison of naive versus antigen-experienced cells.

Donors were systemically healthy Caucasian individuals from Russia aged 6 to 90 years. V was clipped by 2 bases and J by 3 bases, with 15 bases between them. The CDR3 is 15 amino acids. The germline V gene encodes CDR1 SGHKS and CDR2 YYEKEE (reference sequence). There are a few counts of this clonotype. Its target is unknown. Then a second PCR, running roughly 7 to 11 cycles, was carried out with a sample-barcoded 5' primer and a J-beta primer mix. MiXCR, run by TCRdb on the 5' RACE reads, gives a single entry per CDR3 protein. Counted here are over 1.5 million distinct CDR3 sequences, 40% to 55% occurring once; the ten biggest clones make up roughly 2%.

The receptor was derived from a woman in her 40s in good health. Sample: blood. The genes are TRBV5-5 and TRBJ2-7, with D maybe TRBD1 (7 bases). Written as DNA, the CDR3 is TGTGCCAGCAGCTTAGGGGGCGGGGACGGCTACGAGCAGTACTTC. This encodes CASSLGGGDGYEQYF.